A single sample gave rise to the 3 T cell receptor beta chains below, sequenced in a study of blood T cell repertoires in COVID-19. TCRdb's copy holds only in-frame clones and misses some; the assay was immunoSEQ multiplex PCR. This sample carries about 360,000 clones, around 87% of them seen once, and the ten largest clones take more than 1.5%. Sequencing used PBMCs or T cells enriched from blood (not recorded which). Receptor source: a man aged 40-49 years in a cohort exposed to, infected with or recovered from COVID-19 (not recorded which).

The genes are TRBV20-1 and TRBJ1-2, with TRBD1 matching over 8 bases. With 3 bases clipped from V and 1 base from J, the junction kept 4 bases outside the gene matches. Germline assignment: CDR1 DFQATT and CDR2 SNEGSKA (reference sequence). This CDR3 spans 14 amino acids. The CDR3 reads CSASPGGYNYGYTF. CDR3 coding DNA: TGCAGTGCTAGTCCAGGGGGCTATAACTATGGCTACACCTTC.

The chain employs TRBV2 and TRBJ1-6; 9 nucleotides align to TRBD1. In germline, CDR1 is SNHLY, CDR2 FYNNEI. V was clipped by 7 bases and J by 2 bases; unmatched bases: 15. This CDR3 region has 19 residues. CDR3 nucleotides: TGTGCCAGCACCAGGATCCAGAACAGGGGGCGAACCTATAATTCACCCCTCCACTTT. Protein sequence: CASTRIQNRGRTYNSPLHF.

V gene TRBV5-5 combines with J gene TRBJ1-1, with 7 positions matching TRBD1. The trim removed 3 bases at V and 3 bases at J, leaving 5 bases unmatched. Germline-derived CDR1 and CDR2 are SGHKS and YYEKEE (reference sequence). This CDR3 has 14 amino acids. The CDR3 spells CASSSRTGDTEAFF. The CDR3 region has the DNA TGTGCCAGCAGCTCCCGGACAGGAGACACTGAAGCTTTCTTT.